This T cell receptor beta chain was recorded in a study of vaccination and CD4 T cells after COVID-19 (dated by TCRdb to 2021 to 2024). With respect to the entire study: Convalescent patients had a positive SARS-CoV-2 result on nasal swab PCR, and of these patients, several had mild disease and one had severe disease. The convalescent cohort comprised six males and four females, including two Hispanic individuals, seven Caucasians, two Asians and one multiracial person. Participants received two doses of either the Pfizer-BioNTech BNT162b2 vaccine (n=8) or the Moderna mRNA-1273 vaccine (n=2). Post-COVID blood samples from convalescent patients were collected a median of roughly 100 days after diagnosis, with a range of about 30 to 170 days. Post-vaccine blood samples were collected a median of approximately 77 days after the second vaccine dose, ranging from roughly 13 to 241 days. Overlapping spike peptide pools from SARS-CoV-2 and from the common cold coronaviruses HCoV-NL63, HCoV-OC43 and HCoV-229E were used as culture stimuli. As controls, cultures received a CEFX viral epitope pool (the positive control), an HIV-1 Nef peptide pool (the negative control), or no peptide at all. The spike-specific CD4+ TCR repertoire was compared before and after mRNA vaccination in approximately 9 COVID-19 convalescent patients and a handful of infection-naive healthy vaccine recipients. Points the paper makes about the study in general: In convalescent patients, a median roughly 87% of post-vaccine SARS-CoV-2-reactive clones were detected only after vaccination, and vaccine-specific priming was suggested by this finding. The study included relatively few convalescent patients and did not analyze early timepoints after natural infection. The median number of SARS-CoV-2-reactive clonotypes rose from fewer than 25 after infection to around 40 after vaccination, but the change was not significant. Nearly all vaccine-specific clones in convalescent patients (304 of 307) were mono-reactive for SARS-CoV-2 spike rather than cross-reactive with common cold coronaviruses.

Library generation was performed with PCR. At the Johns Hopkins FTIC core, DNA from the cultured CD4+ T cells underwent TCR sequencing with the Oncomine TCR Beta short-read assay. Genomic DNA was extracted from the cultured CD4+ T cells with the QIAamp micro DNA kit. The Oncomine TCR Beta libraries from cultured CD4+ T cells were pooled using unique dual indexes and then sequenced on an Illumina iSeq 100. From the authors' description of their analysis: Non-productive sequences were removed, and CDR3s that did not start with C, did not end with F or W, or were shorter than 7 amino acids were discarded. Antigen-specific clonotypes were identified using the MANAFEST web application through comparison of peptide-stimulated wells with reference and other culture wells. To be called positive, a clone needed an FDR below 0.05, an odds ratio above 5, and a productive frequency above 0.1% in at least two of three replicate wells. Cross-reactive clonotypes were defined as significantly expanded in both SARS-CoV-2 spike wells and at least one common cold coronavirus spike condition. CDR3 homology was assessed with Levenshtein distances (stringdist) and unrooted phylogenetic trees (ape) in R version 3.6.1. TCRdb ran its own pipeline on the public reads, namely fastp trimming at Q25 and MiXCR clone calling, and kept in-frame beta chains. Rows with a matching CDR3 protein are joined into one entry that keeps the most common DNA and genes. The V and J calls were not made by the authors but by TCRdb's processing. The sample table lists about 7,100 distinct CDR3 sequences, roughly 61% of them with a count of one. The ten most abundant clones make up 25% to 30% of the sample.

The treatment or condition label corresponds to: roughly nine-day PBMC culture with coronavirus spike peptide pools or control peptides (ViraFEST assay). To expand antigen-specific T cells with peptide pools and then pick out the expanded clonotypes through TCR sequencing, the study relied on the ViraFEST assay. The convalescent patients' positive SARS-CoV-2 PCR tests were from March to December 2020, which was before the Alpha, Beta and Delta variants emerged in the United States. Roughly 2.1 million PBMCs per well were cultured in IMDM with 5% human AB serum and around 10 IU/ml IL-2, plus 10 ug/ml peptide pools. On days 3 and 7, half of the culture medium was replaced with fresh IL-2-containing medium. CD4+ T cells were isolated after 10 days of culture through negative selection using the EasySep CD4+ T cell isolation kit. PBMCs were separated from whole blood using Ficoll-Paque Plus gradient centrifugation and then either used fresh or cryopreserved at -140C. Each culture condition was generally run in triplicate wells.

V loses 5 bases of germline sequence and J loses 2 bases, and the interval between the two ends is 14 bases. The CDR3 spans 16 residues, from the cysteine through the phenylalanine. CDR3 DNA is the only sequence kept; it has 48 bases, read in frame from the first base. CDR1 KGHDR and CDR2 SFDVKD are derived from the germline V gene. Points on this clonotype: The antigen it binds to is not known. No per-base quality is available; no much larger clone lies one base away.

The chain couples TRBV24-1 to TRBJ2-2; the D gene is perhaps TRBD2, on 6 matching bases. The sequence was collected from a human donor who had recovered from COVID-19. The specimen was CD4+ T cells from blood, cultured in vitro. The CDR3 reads CATSAPRGGNTGELFF. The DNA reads TGTGCCACCAGTGCTCCTCGGGGAGGAAACACCGGGGAGCTGTTTTTT.